These 8 T cell receptor beta chains came from one sample sequenced in a study of cytomegalovirus exposure and HLA in healthy donors (dated by TCRdb to 2016 to 2017). The library was built by means of the immunoSEQ multiplex PCR assay. A mixture of 60 forward primers for TCR Vbeta segments and 13 reverse primers for TCR Jbeta segments was used in the multiplex PCR. Entries here come from immuneACCESS through TCRdb and include only in-frame sequences with V and J called. Some clones fail to appear in such tables; in the studies checked, an unresolved V gene covers under half of the shortfall, and the cause of the remainder is unknown. The sample table records about 130,000 clones; roughly four fifths of these occur just once. The ten largest clones take up approximately 6.8% of the sample. The sequenced sample was PBMCs. The receptor set was obtained from a man aged 25 to 40 in good health and CMV-seronegative.

The V and J genes are TRBV28 and TRBJ1-1, with D tentatively TRBD1 (6 bases). CDR3 length: 15 amino acids. The germline gives CDR1 MDHEN, CDR2 SYDVKM. The germline V and J ends were trimmed by 6 bases and 0 bases, with 14 bases remaining between them. The CDR3 DNA reads TGTGCCAGCAGATCCTCGGACAGATTGAACACTGAAGCTTTCTTT. Its translation is CASRSSDRLNTEAFF.

This chain links TRBV4-2 with TRBJ2-6; 8 nucleotides line up with TRBD1. The CDR3 loop spans 17 amino acids. Germline V gene sequence: CDR1 LGHNA, CDR2 YNFKEQ. V lost 3 bases and J lost 1; bases outside the gene matches: 5. This CDR3 is CASSHTGGSSGANVLTF. Here the CDR3 DNA reads TGTGCCAGCAGCCATACAGGGGGATCTTCTGGGGCCAACGTCCTGACTTTC.

As to this clone: The junction does not match germline at one end; this may be a read error. V is TRBV7-9 and J is TRBJ2-7, with a possible D match to TRBD2 (6 bases). CDR1 and CDR2 from the germline V gene are SEHNR and FQNEAQ (reference sequence). There are 17 residues in the CDR3. The CDR3 region is CSSSLGPAGFDTYEQYF. CDR3 coding DNA: TGTTCCAGCAGCTTAGGGCCCGCGGGGTTCGATACCTACGAGCAGTACTTC. Full variable domain (remainder filled in from reference TRBV7-9 and TRBJ2-7): DTGVSQNPRHKITKRGQNVTFRCDPISEHNRLYWYRQTLGQGPEFLTYFQNEAQLEKSRLLSDRFSAERPKGSFSTLEIQRTEQGDSAMYLCSSSLGPAGFDTYEQYFGPGTRLTVT.

The V gene is TRBV5-1, the J gene TRBJ1-4, with D maybe TRBD1 (5 bases). Per the germline V gene, CDR1 is SGHRS and CDR2 is YFSETQ. This CDR3 contains 14 residues. Deletions cut 0 bases from V and 5 bases from J, with 8 bases between. The CDR3 here is CASSLGQTNEKLFF. Written as DNA, the CDR3 is TGCGCCAGCAGCTTGGGACAGACAAATGAAAAACTGTTTTTT.

The rearrangement uses TRBV4-3 and TRBJ1-1, with D possibly TRBD1 on 6 matching bases. The CDR3 consists of 15 residues. V lost 0 bases and J 5 bases, leaving 13 bases between the germline ends. Looked up from germline, CDR1 is LGHNA and CDR2 is YSLEER. CDR3 residues: CASSQDPGQRTEAFF. The CDR3 nucleotides read TGCGCCAGCAGCCAAGATCCGGGACAAAGGACTGAAGCTTTCTTT.

The genes are TRBV25-1 and TRBJ2-1; 9 bases line up with TRBD2. The CDR3 is 17 amino acids. From germline, CDR1 is MGHDK and CDR2 SYGVNS. V was pared by 1 base and J by 3 bases, with 7 bases of the junction left unmatched. The CDR3 reads CASSESLAGSYYNEQFF. CDR3 DNA: TGTGCCAGCAGTGAATCTCTAGCGGGGAGTTACTACAATGAGCAGTTCTTC.

This rearrangement joins TRBV16 to TRBJ2-2, with a weak D call TRBD2 (6 bases). Germline V lookup: CDR1 KGHSY, CDR2 FQNENV. V lost 0 bases and J 5 bases, leaving 10 bases between the germline ends. This CDR3 has 15 residues. The CDR3 nucleotides read TGTGCCAGCAGCCAATCGCAGGAGGGAACCGGGGAGCTGTTTTTT. Encoded protein: CASSQSQEGTGELFF.

This chain links TRBV5-1 with TRBJ2-1; D perhaps matches TRBD2 (6 bases). CDR1 and CDR2 from the germline V gene are SGHRS and YFSETQ. Trimming took 3 bases from V and 0 from J, leaving 10 bases between them. This CDR3 spans 15 amino acids. The CDR3 coding sequence is TGCGCCAGCAGCTCCGGGGGATACTCCTACAATGAGCAGTTCTTC. It yields the protein CASSSGGYSYNEQFF.